This entry lists 29 T cell receptor beta chains sequenced from one sample in a study of control samples from healthy donors and cancer patients. Profiled with immunoSEQ multiplex PCR; TCRdb holds only in-frame clones, not every one. The data show more than 65,000 clones, with roughly 90% seen just once and over 1.5% held by the top ten. The sample was PBMCs. The receptors originated from a woman in her sixties with head and neck cancer.

J is TRBJ2-6 and V is TRBV5-1, with TRBD2 matching over 9 bases. The CDR3 extends over 16 amino acids. Germline V gene data show CDR1 as SGHRS and CDR2 as YFSETQ. V trimming: 5 bases; J trimming: 4 bases; junction bases outside the gene matches: 7. The CDR3 coding sequence is TGCGCCAGCAGTCCAGCGGGAGGACCCGGGGCCAACGTCCTGACTTTC. Its protein product is CASSPAGGPGANVLTF.

The V gene is TRBV29-1, the J gene TRBJ1-4, with a weak D call TRBD1 (5 bases). The CDR3 loop spans 15 amino acids. Germline V gene data show CDR1 as SQVTM and CDR2 as ANQGSEA. V was trimmed by 4 bases and J by 0 bases, leaving 12 bases between them. CDR3 sequence reads: CSVARGAATNEKLFF. The CDR3 DNA reads as TGCAGCGTTGCGAGAGGGGCTGCAACTAATGAAAAACTGTTTTTT.

This sequence joins TRBV21-1 and TRBJ2-7; the table's D gene call, TRBD1, was not cross checked with the DNA. TRBV21-1 is a pseudogene segment. The CDR3 length is 15 residues. This chain's CDR3 is CASSKRQGVSYEQYF. The CDR3 DNA is TGTGCCAGCAGCAAGCGTCAGGGGGTCTCCTACGAGCAGTACTTC.

J is TRBJ1-4 and V is TRBV2; 7 bases fit TRBD1. CDR1 is SNHLY, CDR2 FYNNEI, per germline. V lost 10 bases, J lost 0 bases, and 2 bases stayed unmatched. This CDR3 is 13 amino acids long. The DNA for the CDR3 is TGTGCCAAGGGACAGTCAACTAATGAAAAACTGTTTTTT. It yields the protein CAKGQSTNEKLFF.

This clone has only a few counts. This chain uses TRBV3-1 (or the pseudogene TRBV3-2) with TRBJ2-2; D may match TRBD1 or TRBD2 (5 bases each). There are 15 residues in the CDR3. Germline V CDR1 and CDR2: LGHDT, YNNKEL (reference sequence). Trimming shortened V by 2 bases and J by 7 bases, and 14 bases separated the two germline ends. The CDR3 loop is CASSQKGARGGELFF. The DNA for the CDR3 is TGTGCCAGCAGCCAAAAGGGTGCGAGGGGCGGGGAGCTGTTTTTT.

The chain couples TRBV27 to TRBJ2-1, with 8 bases lining up with TRBD2. The CDR3 loop spans 16 amino acids. Germline CDR1 and CDR2: MNHEY and SMNVEV (reference sequence). V gave up 4 bases and J gave up 4 bases; unmatched junction bases: 9. In nucleotides, the CDR3 is TGTGCCAGCAGTTCGGGGCTAGCGGGCAGATACAATGAGCAGTTCTTC. Translated: CASSSGLAGRYNEQFF.

This chain uses TRBV2 with TRBJ1-3; TRBD1 agrees at 8 bases. Per the germline V gene, CDR1 is SNHLY and CDR2 is FYNNEI. J was trimmed by 2 bases and V by 4 bases; bases with no gene match: 7. The CDR3 is 16 amino acids. The CDR3 sequence: CASSGPDRGTGNTIYF. The CDR3 DNA sequence: TGTGCCAGCAGTGGACCTGACAGGGGAACTGGAAACACCATATATTTT.

This clone was detected once. V and J are TRBV10-1 and TRBJ2-7; TRBD2 matches at 12 bases. Germline CDR1 WNHNN, CDR2 SYGVQD (reference sequence). This CDR3 has 12 amino acids. After removal of 7 bases from V and 7 bases from J, the junction contained 2 bases not matched to a gene. The DNA for the CDR3 is TGCGCCAGCAAAGGACTAGCGGGAGAGCAGTACTTC. It encodes CASKGLAGEQYF.

The chain is built from TRBV7-8 and TRBJ2-3; the D is unclear. In germline, CDR1 is SGHVS, CDR2 FQNEAQ. V was pared by 0 bases and J by 2 bases, with 6 bases between. The CDR3 is 14 amino acids. The CDR3 DNA is TGTGCCAGCAGCTTAGCGGGCTTCACAGATACGCAGTATTTT. Translating gives CASSLAGFTDTQYF.

V gene TRBV27 combines with J gene TRBJ2-6; D uncertain. From germline, CDR1 is MNHEY and CDR2 SMNVEV (reference sequence). Trimming shortened V by 5 bases and J by 0 bases, and 8 bases separated the two germline ends. This CDR3 has 15 amino acids. In nucleotides, the CDR3 is TGTGCCAGCAGTCGGAACCCCTCTGGGGCCAACGTCCTGACTTTC. Protein: CASSRNPSGANVLTF.

This chain connects TRBV28 to TRBJ1-2; TRBD1 might be the D (6 bases). The CDR3 has 14 residues. The germline V and J ends were trimmed by 6 bases and 4 bases, with 15 bases remaining between them. Germline lookup yields CDR1 MDHEN and CDR2 SYDVKM. The CDR3 loop is CASRSTTGPYGYTF. CDR3 nucleotides: TGTGCCAGCAGATCAACGACAGGACCCTATGGCTACACCTTC.

The chain combines TRBV6-4 with TRBJ2-1, with 9 bases identical to TRBD2. Germline V gene data show CDR1 as MRHNA and CDR2 as SNTAGT. V gave up 5 bases and J gave up 2 bases; unmatched junction bases: 4. The CDR3 totals 15 residues. CDR3 coding DNA: TGTGCCAGCAGTTTAGCGGGAGAGGCCTACAATGAGCAGTTCTTC. Protein: CASSLAGEAYNEQFF.

V is TRBV7-2 and J is TRBJ1-1; 8 positions agree with TRBD1. Germline values: CDR1 SGHTA, CDR2 FQGNSA. Trimming at V came to 2 bases and at J to 5 bases, leaving 13 bases not matched to a gene. This CDR3 spans 17 amino acids. This CDR3 is CASSLSPIAGGGTEAFF. The DNA for the CDR3 is TGTGCCAGCAGCTTATCCCCTATCGCAGGGGGCGGGACTGAAGCTTTCTTT.

The chain couples TRBV7-9 to TRBJ2-7; perhaps TRBD1 as D (6 bases). V lost 6 bases and J 4 bases, leaving 13 bases between the germline ends. CDR3 length: 13 residues. CDR1 and CDR2 from the germline V gene are SEHNR and FQNEAQ (reference sequence). The CDR3 protein is CASSRSQGYEQYF. CDR3 nucleotide sequence: TGTGCCAGCAGTCGATCGCAGGGGTACGAGCAGTACTTC. Complete variable domain (other parts from reference TRBV7-9 and TRBJ2-7): DTGVSQNPRHKITKRGQNVTFRCDPISEHNRLYWYRQTLGQGPEFLTYFQNEAQLEKSRLLSDRFSAERPKGSFSTLEIQRTEQGDSAMYLCASSRSQGYEQYFGPGTRLTVT.

The CDR3 DNA follows: TGTGCCAGCAGCTTAGAATCCGGCCATAATTCACCCCTCCACTTT. Translating it yields CASSLESGHNSPLHF. The V gene is TRBV13, the J gene TRBJ1-6; D uncertain. The ends were cut back, 1 base at V and 5 bases at J, with 9 bases in the middle. Germline values: CDR1 PRHDT, CDR2 FYEKMQ (reference sequence). This CDR3 has 15 amino acids.

The chain couples TRBV10-1 to TRBJ2-7; 7 nucleotides match TRBD2. CDR1 and CDR2 from the germline V gene are WNHNN and SYGVQD (reference sequence). CDR3 length equals 14 residues. V was clipped by 3 bases and J by 8 bases; unmatched bases: 10. CDR3 sequence (DNA): TGCGCCAGCAGTGATCTAGCGGAGTTTACGAAGCAGTACTTC. As protein: CASSDLAEFTKQYF.

The genes are TRBV19 and TRBJ2-3; D is tentatively TRBD1 or TRBD2 (5 bases each). This CDR3 is 17 amino acids long. Germline V gives CDR1 LNHDA, CDR2 SQIVND (reference sequence). V lost 2 bases to trimming and J lost 0 bases, with 15 bases between them. Written as DNA, the CDR3 is TGTGCCAGTAGTATACGCCACTTGGGGGTGAGCACAGATACGCAGTATTTT. Translation gives CASSIRHLGVSTDTQYF.

This sequence joins TRBV19 and TRBJ2-1; 10 bases line up with TRBD2. The CDR3 spans 18 residues. CDR1 and CDR2 from the germline V gene are LNHDA and SQIVND (reference sequence). Trimming at V came to 7 bases and at J to 1 base, leaving 13 bases not matched to a gene. CDR3 sequence (DNA): TGTGCCAGTACCCCCCGGCTAGCGGGAGCTTCGTCCTACAATGAGCAGTTCTTC. Its translation: CASTPRLAGASSYNEQFF.

The rearrangement links TRBV7-9 to TRBJ2-2; 10 bases match TRBD2. The germline gives CDR1 SEHNR, CDR2 FQNEAQ (reference sequence). V was clipped by 5 bases and J by 5 bases; unmatched bases: 11. This CDR3 comprises 17 residues. CDR3 sequence: CASSPLGSGRATGELFF. In DNA, the CDR3 is TGTGCCAGCAGCCCCCTAGGCAGCGGGAGGGCAACCGGGGAGCTGTTTTTT.

Here the CDR3 DNA reads TGTGCCAGCAGTTACGGTCAGCCCCAGCATTTT. Translating gives CASSYGQPQHF. The chain is built from TRBV12-3 or TRBV12-4 and TRBJ1-5; D is uncertain. CDR3 length equals 11 residues. Trimming removed 4 bases at V and 6 bases at J, with 4 bases between.

This chain's CDR3 is CASSLVGEFTIYF. In DNA form, the CDR3 reads TGTGCCAGCAGCTTAGTGGGGGAATTCACCATATATTTT. This chain joins TRBV7-9 and TRBJ1-3, with D perhaps TRBD1 (5 bases). The CDR3 has 13 residues. The ends were cut back, 1 base at V and 9 bases at J, with 10 bases in the middle. The germline CDR1 and CDR2 sequences are SEHNR and FQNEAQ (reference sequence).

The V call is TRBV29-1, the J call TRBJ2-2; perhaps TRBD2 as D (6 bases). Per the germline V gene, CDR1 is SQVTM and CDR2 is ANQGSEA. The CDR3 is made up of 13 amino acids. The ends were cut back, 7 bases at V and 3 bases at J, with 12 bases in the middle. In DNA, the CDR3 is TGCAGCGGCGGGACCAGATACACCGGGGAGCTGTTTTTT. As protein: CSGGTRYTGELFF.

The chain is built from TRBV7-3 and TRBJ2-3; no clear D gene. V lost 2 bases and J 5 bases, leaving 8 bases between the germline ends. The CDR3 loop spans 13 amino acids. CDR1 and CDR2 from the germline V gene are SGHTA and FQGTGA. The CDR3 DNA follows: TGTGCCAGCAGCTTATCCAGGCGAGATACGCAGTATTTT. Translation gives CASSLSRRDTQYF. The variable domain in full, with the rest retrieved from reference TRBV7-3 and TRBJ2-3, is GAGVSQTPSNKVTEKGKYVELRCDPISGHTALYWYRQSLGQGPEFLIYFQGTGAADDSGLPNDRFFAVRPEGSVSTLKIQRTERGDSAVYLCASSLSRRDTQYFGPGTRLTVL.

The rearrangement joins TRBV11-3 to TRBJ2-1; perhaps TRBD2 as D (5 bases). Trimming took 5 bases from V and 2 from J, leaving 13 bases between them. This CDR3 contains 15 residues. CDR1 is SGHNT, CDR2 YENEEA, per germline. DNA of the CDR3: TGTGCCAGCAGCCCGGACTCCGACCCCTACAATGAGCAGTTCTTC. Its protein product is CASSPDSDPYNEQFF.

This clone has only one observation. This chain links TRBV10-1 with TRBJ2-5, with D possibly being TRBD2 (5 bases). Germline loops: CDR1 WNHNN, CDR2 SYGVQD (reference sequence). V was pared by 3 bases and J by 4 bases, with 9 bases between. The CDR3 consists of 13 residues. The CDR3, as DNA: TGCGCCAGCAGTGATCGGGGAATAGAGACCCAGTACTTC. Protein sequence: CASSDRGIETQYF.

This rearrangement joins TRBV3-1 (or the pseudogene TRBV3-2) to TRBJ1-1; 9 bases fit TRBD1. Germline-derived CDR1 and CDR2 are LGHDT and YNNKEL (reference sequence). V dropped 4 bases and J dropped 1; count of bases not matched to a gene: 4. There are 15 residues in the CDR3. CDR3 bases: TGTGCCAGCAGCCCCTCGGGACAGGGGAACACTGAAGCTTTCTTT. This translates into CASSPSGQGNTEAFF.

The V and J genes are TRBV9 and TRBJ2-1; perhaps TRBD2 as D (5 bases). V shed 0 bases and J shed 0 bases, with 10 bases lying between them. The CDR3 extends over 16 amino acids. Germline CDR1 reads SGDLS; CDR2 reads YYNGEE. This CDR3 is CASSVVVSASYNEQFF. DNA for the CDR3: TGTGCCAGCAGCGTAGTGGTTAGCGCCTCCTACAATGAGCAGTTCTTC.

This chain links TRBV6-5 with TRBJ1-5, with TRBD1 matching over 7 bases. The CDR3 is 14 amino acids. The germline CDR1 and CDR2 sequences are MNHEY and SVGAGI. V dropped 5 bases and J dropped 5; count of bases not matched to a gene: 6. The CDR3 loop is CASSQGGMYQPQHF. For the CDR3, the DNA is TGTGCCAGCAGTCAGGGGGGGATGTATCAGCCCCAGCATTTT.

The rearrangement links TRBV5-1 to TRBJ1-3; D is perhaps TRBD1 (5 bases). This CDR3 comprises 14 residues. Germline assignment: CDR1 SGHRS and CDR2 YFSETQ. Trimming shortened V by 2 bases and J by 4 bases, and 10 bases separated the two germline ends. The DNA of the CDR3 is TGCGCCAGCAGCTTCGACAGCGACGGAAACACCATATATTTT. Translating it yields CASSFDSDGNTIYF.